This T cell receptor beta chain stems from a study of Ad26.COV2.S vaccination and SARS-CoV-2 variants. Study-wide context: Donor allocation was to the COV1001 Ad26.COV2.S trial arm.

Data came from immunoSEQ multiplex PCR; TCRdb stores just in-frame clones and leaves some out. The data show approximately 450,000 clones, about nine tenths seen once. As concerns this clone: Its antigen is as yet unknown.

Study conclusions and caveats: Vaccine recipients posted higher spike-specific TCR breadth than their placebo counterparts. Spike-specific responses of CD8+ and CD4+ T cells were reported to display substantial breadth after vaccination.

The treatment was: around 19 received Ad26.COV2.S at low or high dose, single or two shots; about 5 received placebo; per-sample allocation not given. On day 63 after the first injection, vaccine and placebo recipients gave samples. The administered vaccine (an Ad26 vector) expressed Wuhan-strain SARS-CoV-2 spike. The clonotype was recovered from a person aged 18-60 years who received the Ad26.COV2.S COVID-19 vaccine or a placebo. Sequencing used peripheral blood, obtained in a trial of Ad26.COV2.S vaccine versus placebo.

The DNA for the CDR3 is TGTGCCAGCAGCGGGACAGGGGTTTTTGTGGAGAACACTGAAGCTTTCTTT. Protein: CASSGTGVFVENTEAFF. The chain has TRBV5-6 and TRBJ1-1; 10 bases agree with TRBD1. CDR1 is SGHDT and CDR2 is YYEEEE in the germline V gene. The length of the CDR3 is 17 residues. Trimming at V came to 4 bases and at J to 1 base, leaving 10 bases not matched to a gene.